The 13 T cell receptor beta chains below were found in one sample sequenced in a study of blood T cell repertoires in COVID-19. The data were produced by immunoSEQ multiplex PCR, yet TCRdb's version contains in-frame clones alone and is incomplete. The repertoire has approximately 150,000 clones, 80% to 90% of them found once; the top ten carry over 9.5%. The sequencing input was peripheral blood. The receptor set was obtained from a man between 60 and 75 years old with active or convalescent COVID-19.

V and J are TRBV5-4 and TRBJ2-1, with 11 bases identical to TRBD2. V gave up 4 bases and J gave up 5 bases; unmatched junction bases: 8. Germline CDR1 is SGHNT and CDR2 is YYREEE (reference sequence). The CDR3 has 16 amino acids. CDR3 nucleotides: TGTGCCAGCAGCCCGCAAAAACTAGCGGGAGACAATGAGCAGTTCTTC. Encoded protein: CASSPQKLAGDNEQFF.

V gene TRBV4-3 combines with J gene TRBJ2-7, with TRBD2 as a possible D gene (6 bases). V lost 1 base and J 3 bases, leaving 19 bases between the germline ends. Germline values: CDR1 LGHNA, CDR2 YSLEER. The CDR3 has 17 residues. The CDR3 sequence is CASSQVVLAPRLYEQYF. The DNA of the CDR3 is TGCGCCAGCAGCCAAGTGGTTCTAGCGCCACGCCTCTACGAGCAGTACTTC.

This CDR3 is CSVRQGSPVGAQYF. The DNA of the CDR3 is TGCAGCGTTCGTCAGGGGTCTCCCGTCGGGGCCCAGTACTTC. V is TRBV29-1 and J is TRBJ2-5; D may be TRBD1 (6 bases). Germline CDR1 reads SQVTM; CDR2 reads ANQGSEA. This CDR3 comprises 14 residues. Trimming removed 5 bases from V and 9 bases from J, with 22 bases in between.

Only a few counts were recorded for this clone. The rearrangement joins TRBV6-5 to TRBJ1-1; D is unclear. CDR1 MNHEY and CDR2 SVGAGI come from the germline V gene. The CDR3 extends over 13 amino acids. V was shortened by 6 bases and J by 0 bases, with 8 bases between the two germline ends. CDR3 residues: CASSLKLNTEAFF. Written as DNA, the CDR3 is TGTGCCAGCAGCCTAAAATTGAACACTGAAGCTTTCTTT.

The chain links TRBV7-9 to TRBJ1-2, with a possible D match to TRBD1 (5 bases). V was pared by 0 bases and J by 4 bases, with 9 bases between. The CDR3 covers 14 residues. Germline CDR1 reads SEHNR; CDR2 reads FQNEAQ (reference sequence). The CDR3 DNA reads TGTGCCAGCAGCTTAGCAAGGGACTCCTATGGCTACACCTTC. Protein sequence: CASSLARDSYGYTF.

J is TRBJ1-2 and V is TRBV28; 8 bases agree with TRBD1. The CDR3 covers 16 residues. V gave up 8 bases and J gave up 4 bases; unmatched junction bases: 15. The germline V gene encodes CDR1 MDHEN and CDR2 SYDVKM. In nucleotides, the CDR3 is TGTGCCAGCGCTCCCGGGACAGGAGGGGGCCTCTATGGCTACACCTTC. It specifies CASAPGTGGGLYGYTF.

The chain couples TRBV7-2 to TRBJ1-1, with D hard to call. Germline loops: CDR1 SGHTA, CDR2 FQGNSA. Trimming cost V 4 bases and J 0 bases, with 9 bases left between them. The CDR3 totals 14 residues. This chain's CDR3 is CASSSDNLNTEAFF. CDR3 sequence (DNA): TGTGCCAGCAGCTCAGACAATTTGAACACTGAAGCTTTCTTT. The full variable domain, its missing parts supplied by reference TRBV7-2 and TRBJ1-1, is GAGVSQSPSNKVTEKGKDVELRCDPISGHTALYWYRQSLGQGLEFLIYFQGNSAPDKSGLPSDRFSAERTGGSVSTLTIQRTQQEDSAVYLCASSSDNLNTEAFFGQGTRLTVV.

The chain has TRBV5-6 and TRBJ1-3, with 9 bases matching TRBD1. Per germline, CDR1 SGHDT and CDR2 YYEEEE. The CDR3 is 15 amino acids. With 2 bases clipped from V and 3 bases from J, the junction kept 3 bases outside the gene matches. The DNA for the CDR3 is TGTGCCAGCAGCTTACAGGGGGCCGATGGAAACACCATATATTTT. Translated, it gives CASSLQGADGNTIYF.

The chain carries TRBV3-1 (or the pseudogene TRBV3-2) and TRBJ1-6; tentatively, D is TRBD1 (6 bases). The CDR3 length is 12 residues. The germline V and J ends were trimmed by 6 bases and 9 bases, with 9 bases remaining between them. CDR1 is LGHDT and CDR2 is YNNKEL in the germline V gene (reference sequence). The CDR3 region has the DNA TGTGCCAGCAGAATGACAGGTTCACCCCTCCACTTT. Translated, it gives CASRMTGSPLHF.

J is TRBJ1-4 and V is TRBV18; no definite D call. The V and J ends lost 3 bases and 5 bases respectively, with 7 bases between them. The CDR3 is 13 amino acids. CDR1 and CDR2 from the germline V gene are KGHSH and LQKENI. Here the CDR3 reads CASSPGQNEKLFF. CDR3 nucleotide sequence: TGTGCCAGCTCACCTGGGCAAAATGAAAAACTGTTTTTT.

The rearrangement uses TRBV4-2 and TRBJ1-2; D uncertain. CDR1 and CDR2 (germline): LGHNA, YNFKEQ. This CDR3 is 12 amino acids long. Trimming removed 5 bases from V and 8 bases from J, with 12 bases in between. CDR3 amino acids: CASSSLRGGYTF. The CDR3 bases are TGTGCCAGCAGCTCCCTCCGAGGAGGCTACACCTTC.

V and J are TRBV12-3 or TRBV12-4 and TRBJ2-7, with a possible D match to TRBD2 (6 bases). The CDR3 has 11 residues. The V and J ends lost 8 bases and 4 bases respectively, with 9 bases between them. CDR3 residues: CASQGRYEQYF. The DNA for the CDR3 is TGTGCCAGCCAAGGGAGGTACGAGCAGTACTTC.

The chain couples TRBV23-1 to TRBJ2-7; D is perhaps TRBD1 (5 bases). TRBV23-1 is assigned to the ORF class and has an uncertain function. V dropped 4 bases and J dropped 0 bases, with 10 bases sitting between them. CDR3 size: 14 residues. CDR3 DNA: TGCGCCAGCAGTCCCCTGGACACCTCCTACGAGCAGTACTTC. It codes for CASSPLDTSYEQYF.